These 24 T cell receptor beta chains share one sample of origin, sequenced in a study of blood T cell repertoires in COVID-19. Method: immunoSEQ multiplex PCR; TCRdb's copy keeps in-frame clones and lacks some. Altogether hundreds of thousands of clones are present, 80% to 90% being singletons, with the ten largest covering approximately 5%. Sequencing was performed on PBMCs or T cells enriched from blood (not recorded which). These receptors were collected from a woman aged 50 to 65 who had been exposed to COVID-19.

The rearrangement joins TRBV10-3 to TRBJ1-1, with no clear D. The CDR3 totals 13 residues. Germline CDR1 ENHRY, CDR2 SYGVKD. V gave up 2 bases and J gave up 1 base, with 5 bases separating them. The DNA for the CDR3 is TGTGCCATCAGTGAGCAGGCGAACACTGAAGCTTTCTTT. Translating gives CAISEQANTEAFF.

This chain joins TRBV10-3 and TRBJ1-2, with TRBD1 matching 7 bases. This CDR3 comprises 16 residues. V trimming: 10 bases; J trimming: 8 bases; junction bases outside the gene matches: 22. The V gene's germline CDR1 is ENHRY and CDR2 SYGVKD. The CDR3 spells CATLSQTRDKGGGYTF. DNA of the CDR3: TGTGCCACCTTATCTCAGACGCGTGACAAAGGGGGCGGCTACACCTTC.

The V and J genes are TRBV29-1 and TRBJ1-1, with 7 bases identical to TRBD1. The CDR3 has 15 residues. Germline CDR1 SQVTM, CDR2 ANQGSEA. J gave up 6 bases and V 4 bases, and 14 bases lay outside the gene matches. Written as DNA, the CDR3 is TGCAGCGTTGCTCTTCCAGGGGGAATAAGCGCTGAAGCTTTCTTT. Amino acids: CSVALPGGISAEAFF.

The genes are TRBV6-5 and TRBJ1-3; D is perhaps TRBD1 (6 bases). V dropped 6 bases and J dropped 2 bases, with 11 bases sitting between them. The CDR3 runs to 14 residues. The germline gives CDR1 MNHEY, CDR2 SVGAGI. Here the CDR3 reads CASSITGTGNTIYF. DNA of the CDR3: TGTGCCAGCAGCATTACAGGGACTGGAAACACCATATATTTT.

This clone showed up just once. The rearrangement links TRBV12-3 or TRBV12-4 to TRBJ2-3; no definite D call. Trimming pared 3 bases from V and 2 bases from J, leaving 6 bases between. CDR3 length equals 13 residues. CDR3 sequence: CASSFSSTDTQYF. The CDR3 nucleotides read TGTGCCAGCAGTTTTTCCTCCACAGATACGCAGTATTTT.

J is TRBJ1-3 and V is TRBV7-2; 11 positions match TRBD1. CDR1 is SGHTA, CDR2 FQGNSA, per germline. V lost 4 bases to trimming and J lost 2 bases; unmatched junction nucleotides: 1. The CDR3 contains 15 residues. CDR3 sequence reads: CASSSGQGAGNTIYF. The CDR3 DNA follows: TGTGCCAGCAGCTCGGGACAGGGGGCTGGAAACACCATATATTTT.

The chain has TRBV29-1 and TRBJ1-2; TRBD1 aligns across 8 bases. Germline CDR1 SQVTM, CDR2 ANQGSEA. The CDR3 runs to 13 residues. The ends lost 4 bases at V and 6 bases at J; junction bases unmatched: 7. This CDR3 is CSVGETGADGYTF. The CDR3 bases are TGCAGCGTTGGGGAGACAGGGGCGGATGGCTACACCTTC.

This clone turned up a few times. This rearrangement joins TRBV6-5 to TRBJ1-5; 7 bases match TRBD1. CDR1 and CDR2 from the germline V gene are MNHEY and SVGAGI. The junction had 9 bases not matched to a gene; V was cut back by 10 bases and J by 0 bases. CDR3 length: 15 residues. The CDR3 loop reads CATTRGGYSNQPQHF. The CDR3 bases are TGTGCCACCACGAGAGGGGGCTATAGCAATCAGCCCCAGCATTTT.

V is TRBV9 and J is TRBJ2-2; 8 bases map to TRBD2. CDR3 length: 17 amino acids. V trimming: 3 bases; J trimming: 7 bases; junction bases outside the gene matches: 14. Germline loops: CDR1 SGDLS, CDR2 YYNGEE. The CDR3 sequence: CASSAPVGGGLSGELFF. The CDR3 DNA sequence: TGTGCCAGCAGCGCCCCGGTCGGGGGGGGTTTGAGCGGGGAGCTGTTTTTT.

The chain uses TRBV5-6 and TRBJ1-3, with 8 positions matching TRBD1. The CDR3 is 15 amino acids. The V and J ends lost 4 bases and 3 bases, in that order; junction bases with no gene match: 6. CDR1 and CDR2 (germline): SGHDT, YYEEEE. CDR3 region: CASSPQGAYGNTIYF. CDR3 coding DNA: TGTGCCAGCAGCCCCCAGGGGGCCTATGGAAACACCATATATTTT.

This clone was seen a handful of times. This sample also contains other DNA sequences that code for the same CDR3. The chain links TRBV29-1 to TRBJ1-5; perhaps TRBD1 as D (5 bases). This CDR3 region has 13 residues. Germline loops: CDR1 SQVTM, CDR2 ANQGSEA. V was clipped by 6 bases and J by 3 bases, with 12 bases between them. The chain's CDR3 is CSVDQGPNQPQHF. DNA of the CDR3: TGCAGCGTCGACCAGGGCCCCAATCAGCCCCAGCATTTT.

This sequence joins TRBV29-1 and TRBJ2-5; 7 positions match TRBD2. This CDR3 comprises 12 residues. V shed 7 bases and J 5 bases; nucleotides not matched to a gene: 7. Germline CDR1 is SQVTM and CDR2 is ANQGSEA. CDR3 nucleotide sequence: TGCAGCGCCGAGGACGGGGGGGAGACCCAGTACTTC. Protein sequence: CSAEDGGETQYF.

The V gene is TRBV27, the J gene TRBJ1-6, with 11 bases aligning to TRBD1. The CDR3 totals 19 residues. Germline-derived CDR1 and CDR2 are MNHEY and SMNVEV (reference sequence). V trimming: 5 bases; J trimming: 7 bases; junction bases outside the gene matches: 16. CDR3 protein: CASSPNRDRGNFVNSPLHF. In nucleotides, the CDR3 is TGTGCCAGCAGTCCAAATCGGGACAGGGGGAATTTCGTGAATTCACCCCTCCACTTT.

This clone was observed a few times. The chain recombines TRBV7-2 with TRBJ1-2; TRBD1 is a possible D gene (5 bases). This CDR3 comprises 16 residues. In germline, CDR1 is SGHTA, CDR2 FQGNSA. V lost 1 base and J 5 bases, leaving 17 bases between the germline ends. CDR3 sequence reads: CASSLDRGVGRYGYTF. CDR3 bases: TGTGCCAGCAGCTTAGATCGGGGGGTCGGCCGATATGGCTACACCTTC.

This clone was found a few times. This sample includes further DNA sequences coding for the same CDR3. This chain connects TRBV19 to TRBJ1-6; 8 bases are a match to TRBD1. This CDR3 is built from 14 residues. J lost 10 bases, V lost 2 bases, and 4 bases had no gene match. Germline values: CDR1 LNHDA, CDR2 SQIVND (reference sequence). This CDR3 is CASSISQGDSPLHF. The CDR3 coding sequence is TGTGCCAGTAGTATATCACAGGGGGACTCACCCCTCCACTTT.

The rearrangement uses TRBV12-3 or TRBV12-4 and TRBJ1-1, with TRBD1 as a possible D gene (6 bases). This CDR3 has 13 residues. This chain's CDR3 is CAIHREGLGEAFF. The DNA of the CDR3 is TGTGCGATCCACAGGGAGGGGCTGGGTGAAGCTTTCTTT.

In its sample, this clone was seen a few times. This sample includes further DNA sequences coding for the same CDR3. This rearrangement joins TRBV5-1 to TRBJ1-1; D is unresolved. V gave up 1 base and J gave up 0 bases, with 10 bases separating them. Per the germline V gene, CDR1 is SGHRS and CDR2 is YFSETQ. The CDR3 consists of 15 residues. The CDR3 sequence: CASSLIGQVNTEAFF. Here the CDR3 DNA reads TGCGCCAGCAGCTTGATAGGCCAGGTGAACACTGAAGCTTTCTTT.

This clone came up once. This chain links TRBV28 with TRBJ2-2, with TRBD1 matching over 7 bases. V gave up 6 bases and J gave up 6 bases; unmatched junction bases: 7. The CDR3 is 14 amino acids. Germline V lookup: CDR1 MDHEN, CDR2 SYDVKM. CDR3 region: CASRPTGWPGELFF. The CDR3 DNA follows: TGTGCCAGCAGACCGACAGGGTGGCCCGGGGAGCTGTTTTTT.

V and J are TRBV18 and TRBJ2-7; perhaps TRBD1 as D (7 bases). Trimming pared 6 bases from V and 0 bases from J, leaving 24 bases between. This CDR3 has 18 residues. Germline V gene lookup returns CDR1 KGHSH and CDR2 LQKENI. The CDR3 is CASSHSGGARGVSYEQYF. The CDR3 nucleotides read TGTGCCAGCTCGCATTCGGGCGGAGCCAGGGGGGTCTCCTACGAGCAGTACTTC.

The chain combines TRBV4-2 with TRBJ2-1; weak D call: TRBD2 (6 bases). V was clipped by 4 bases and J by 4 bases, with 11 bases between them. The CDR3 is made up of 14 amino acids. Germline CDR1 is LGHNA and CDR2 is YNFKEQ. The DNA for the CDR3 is TGTGCCAGCAGCCCATCCGGGACTTACAATGAGCAGTTCTTC. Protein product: CASSPSGTYNEQFF.

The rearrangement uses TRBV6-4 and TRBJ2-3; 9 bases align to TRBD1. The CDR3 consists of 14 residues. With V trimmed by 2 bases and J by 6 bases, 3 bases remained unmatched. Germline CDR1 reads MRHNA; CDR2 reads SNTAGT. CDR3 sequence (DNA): TGTGCCAGCAGTGACAACGGACAGGGGGATACGCAGTATTTT. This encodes CASSDNGQGDTQYF.

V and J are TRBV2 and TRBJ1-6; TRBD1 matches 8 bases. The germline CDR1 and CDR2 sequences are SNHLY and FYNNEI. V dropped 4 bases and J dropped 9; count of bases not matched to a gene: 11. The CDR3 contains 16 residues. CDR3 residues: CASSGGTDRVGSPLHF. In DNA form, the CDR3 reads TGTGCCAGCAGTGGGGGGACGGACAGGGTGGGTTCACCCCTCCACTTT. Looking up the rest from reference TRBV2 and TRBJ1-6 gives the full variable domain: EPEVTQTPSHQVTQMGQEVILRCVPISNHLYFYWYRQILGQKVEFLVSFYNNEISEKSEIFDDQFSVERPDGSNFTLKIRSTKLEDSAMYFCASSGGTDRVGSPLHFGNGTRLTVT.

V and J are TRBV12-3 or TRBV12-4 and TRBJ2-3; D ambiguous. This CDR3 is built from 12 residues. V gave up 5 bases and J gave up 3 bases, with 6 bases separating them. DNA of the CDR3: TGTGCCAGCAGTATCTTTACAGATACGCAGTATTTT. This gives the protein CASSIFTDTQYF.

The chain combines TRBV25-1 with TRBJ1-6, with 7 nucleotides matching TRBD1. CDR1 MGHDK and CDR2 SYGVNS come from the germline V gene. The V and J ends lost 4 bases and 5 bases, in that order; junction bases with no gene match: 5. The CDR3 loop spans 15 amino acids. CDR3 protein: CASSGDRADNSPLHF. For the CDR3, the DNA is TGTGCCAGCAGTGGTGACAGGGCGGATAATTCACCCCTCCACTTT.